A single sample gave rise to the 21 T cell receptor beta chains below, sequenced in a study of early T cells in non-severe SARS-CoV-2 infection. TCRdb fed the 5' RACE reads into MiXCR, producing one record per CDR3 protein. The table lists under 45,000 distinct CDR3 sequences, under 13% of them singletons, with roughly 9.7% in the top ten. The sequenced material came from whole blood. These receptors all stem from an adult who was a healthcare worker with PCR-confirmed SARS-CoV-2 infection or an uninfected control (not recorded which).

In its sample, this clonotype was seen many times. The rearrangement joins TRBV20-1 to TRBJ1-5; unclear D gene. Germline CDR1 reads DFQATT; CDR2 reads SNEGSKA (reference sequence). This CDR3 has 15 amino acids. Trimming removed 2 bases at V and 4 bases at J, with 15 bases between. CDR3 sequence (DNA): TGCAGTGCTAGATCGCCCTCCGTGGGGAATCAGCCCCAGCATTTT. Protein sequence: CSARSPSVGNQPQHF.

This clonotype came up many times. The chain carries TRBV7-6 and TRBJ2-7, with D perhaps given as TRBD1 or TRBD2 (5 bases each). CDR3 size: 16 residues. Deletions cut 1 base from V and 3 bases from J, with 16 bases between. Germline V gene lookup returns CDR1 SGHVS and CDR2 FNYEAQ. CDR3 in amino acids: CASSLVSGARGYEQYF. The CDR3, as DNA: TGTGCCAGCAGCTTAGTCTCCGGGGCGCGAGGCTACGAGCAGTACTTC.

This clonotype was detected a few times. The gene calls are TRBV7-3 and TRBJ1-2, with D perhaps TRBD1 (6 bases). Trimming pared 5 bases from V and 7 bases from J, leaving 14 bases between. Per the germline V gene, CDR1 is SGHTA and CDR2 is FQGTGA. The CDR3 is 13 residues long. CDR3 in amino acids: CASSPQQGFGYTF. DNA for the CDR3: TGTGCCAGCAGCCCACAACAGGGCTTTGGCTACACCTTC.

In this sample, this clonotype turned up many times. The V and J genes are TRBV7-2 and TRBJ2-1; 8 bases agree with TRBD2. Germline CDR1 is SGHTA and CDR2 is FQGNSA. Germline trimming cut 5 bases from V and 10 bases from J; bases unmatched to any gene: 13. CDR3 length: 15 residues. The CDR3 sequence: CASSVSRDGGGEQFF. CDR3 nucleotide sequence: TGTGCCAGCAGCGTATCCCGGGACGGCGGGGGGGAGCAGTTCTTC.

The sample holds many counts of this clonotype. The rearrangement uses TRBV6-2 or TRBV6-3 and TRBJ1-2; D possibly corresponds to TRBD1 (5 bases). Germline-derived CDR1 and CDR2 are MNHEY and SVGEGT. V gave up 7 bases and J gave up 6 bases, with 12 bases separating them. The CDR3 sequence is 12 residues long. CDR3 amino acids: CASTTGTHGYTF. The DNA for the CDR3 is TGTGCCAGCACCACCGGGACCCATGGCTACACCTTC.

This clonotype was counted only a few times. J is TRBJ2-7 and V is TRBV18; D not resolved. The CDR3 is made up of 16 amino acids. Trimming stripped 6 bases from V and 0 bases from J, with 18 bases between. Germline-derived CDR1 and CDR2 are KGHSH and LQKENI. The CDR3 nucleotides are TGTGCCAGCTCCCCTACCCCGGGCCGCCTCTCCTACGAGCAGTACTTC. Its translation: CASSPTPGRLSYEQYF.

Sample share makes this clonotype medium-sized. The V gene is TRBV5-1, the J gene TRBJ2-7; 9 bases are a match to TRBD2. The V segment lost 0 bases and the J segment 5 bases; nucleotides outside the gene matches: 9. The CDR3 sequence is 16 residues long. Germline V gives CDR1 SGHRS, CDR2 YFSETQ. The CDR3 DNA reads as TGCGCCAGCAGCTTGGGCCCCGCGGGGGGGAGCAACGAGCAGTACTTC. Translation: CASSLGPAGGSNEQYF.

This clonotype was seen a handful of times. V usage is TRBV9 and J usage is TRBJ1-5; D is unclear. From germline, CDR1 is SGDLS and CDR2 YYNGEE. The CDR3 has 13 amino acids. The V end was cut by 0 bases, the J end by 5 bases, with 6 bases between. The CDR3 protein is CASSVDADQPQHF. The CDR3 DNA follows: TGTGCCAGCAGCGTAGATGCGGATCAGCCCCAGCATTTT.

This clonotype was detected ten times or more. CDR3 sequence reads: CASSPGGTSGNEQFF. In DNA, the CDR3 is TGCGCCAGCAGCCCCGGTGGGACTAGCGGCAATGAGCAGTTCTTC. The rearrangement uses TRBV5-1 and TRBJ2-1; TRBD2 matches 11 bases. Unmatched junction bases numbered 6, after V lost 4 bases and J lost 6 bases. The germline V gene has CDR1 SGHRS and CDR2 YFSETQ. The CDR3 totals 15 residues.

A few counts support this clonotype. This chain links TRBV20-1 with TRBJ2-1; the match to TRBD2 covers 12 bases. The CDR3 has 15 amino acids. V gave up 0 bases and J gave up 9 bases; unmatched junction bases: 6. Germline V CDR1 and CDR2: DFQATT, SNEGSKA (reference sequence). CDR3 DNA: TGCAGTGCTAGAGATCCCCTAGCGGGGGGGCGTGAGCAGTTCTTC. Translating gives CSARDPLAGGREQFF.

The V gene is TRBV6-5, the J gene TRBJ2-7; D is perhaps TRBD2 (5 bases). This CDR3 spans 15 amino acids. Germline V lookup: CDR1 MNHEY, CDR2 SVGAGI. Between the trimmed V and J ends, which lost 6 bases and 2 bases, there was a span of 17 bases. This CDR3 is CASRQTRPGTYEQYF. Here the CDR3 DNA reads TGTGCCAGCAGACAGACTCGGCCGGGGACCTACGAGCAGTACTTC.

The rearrangement links TRBV20-1 to TRBJ1-1; D not resolved. Trimming shortened V by 0 bases and J by 1 base, and 9 bases separated the two germline ends. The CDR3 is 14 residues long. Germline V gene data show CDR1 as DFQATT and CDR2 as SNEGSKA (reference sequence). The CDR3 region is CSARDHTRNTEAFF. Here the CDR3 DNA reads TGCAGTGCTAGAGATCACACCAGGAACACTGAAGCTTTCTTT.

The chain couples TRBV30 to TRBJ2-5; a weak D match, TRBD1 (7 bases). Germline-derived CDR1 and CDR2 are GTSNPN and SVGIG (reference sequence). The CDR3 totals 14 residues. Trimming removed 3 bases at V and 5 bases at J, with 16 bases between. CDR3 bases: TGTGCCTGGAGGCCCAGGGGGGTTTCGGAGACCCAGTACTTC. As protein: CAWRPRGVSETQYF.

This clonotype occurred once. The J gene is TRBJ1-6, the V gene TRBV9; a weak D match, TRBD1 (5 bases). V was trimmed by 4 bases and J by 8 bases, leaving 19 bases between them. In germline, CDR1 is SGDLS, CDR2 YYNGEE. The CDR3 loop spans 16 amino acids. CDR3 region: CASSKRAQRGDSPLHF. The CDR3 DNA follows: TGTGCCAGCAGCAAACGCGCGCAAAGGGGCGATTCACCCCTCCACTTT. The whole variable domain, filled in from reference TRBV9 and TRBJ1-6, reads DSGVTQTPKHLITATGQRVTLRCSPRSGDLSVYWYQQSLDQGLQFLIQYYNGEERAKGNILERFSAQQFPDLHSELNLSSLELGDSALYFCASSKRAQRGDSPLHFGNGTRLTVT.

J is TRBJ1-1 and V is TRBV29-1, with D tentatively TRBD1 (5 bases). There are 13 residues in the CDR3. Germline loops: CDR1 SQVTM, CDR2 ANQGSEA. The V end lost 6 bases, the J end lost 4 bases, and 15 bases lay between the germline ends. CDR3: CSVGRGGGTEAFF. The DNA for the CDR3 is TGCAGCGTGGGGAGGGGAGGAGGCACTGAAGCTTTCTTT.

This clonotype has a count of ten or more. The chain couples TRBV6-5 to TRBJ2-7; 8 bases are shared with TRBD2. The CDR3 sequence is 14 residues long. Germline values: CDR1 MNHEY, CDR2 SVGAGI. With 2 bases clipped from V and 2 bases from J, the junction kept 2 bases outside the gene matches. Here the CDR3 reads CASSYREGPYEQYF. CDR3 coding DNA: TGTGCCAGCAGTTACCGGGAGGGTCCCTACGAGCAGTACTTC.

This clonotype was counted many times. V is TRBV6-2 or TRBV6-3 and J is TRBJ1-6, with a tentative D call TRBD1 (6 bases). Germline loops: CDR1 MNHEY, CDR2 SVGEGT. The CDR3 consists of 13 residues. V was shortened by 6 bases and J by 5 bases, with 8 bases between the two germline ends. The CDR3 DNA reads as TGTGCCAGCAGACAGGGCCATAATTCACCCCTCCACTTT. Amino acids: CASRQGHNSPLHF.

This clonotype was recorded many times. J is TRBJ2-3 and V is TRBV20-1; tentatively, D is TRBD1 or TRBD2 (6 bases each). Germline V gene data show CDR1 as DFQATT and CDR2 as SNEGSKA (reference sequence). The V end lost 3 bases, the J end lost 6 bases, and 16 bases lay between the germline ends. The CDR3 sequence is 14 residues long. The CDR3 nucleotides are TGCAGTGCTAGTAAGGGGGGCGGACTGGATACGCAGTATTTT. It encodes CSASKGGGLDTQYF.

There are many counts of this clonotype. J is TRBJ1-4 and V is TRBV5-1; TRBD1 is a possible D gene (6 bases). Trimming took 0 bases from V and 8 from J, leaving 14 bases between them. Germline CDR1 is SGHRS and CDR2 is YFSETQ. The CDR3 runs 15 residues. The CDR3: CASSLGGQVEEKLFF. Here the CDR3 DNA reads TGCGCCAGCAGCTTGGGGGGGCAGGTAGAGGAAAAACTGTTTTTT.

The J gene is TRBJ2-1, the V gene TRBV20-1; a weak D match, TRBD1 (6 bases). This CDR3 has 11 amino acids. CDR1 and CDR2 (germline): DFQATT, SNEGSKA (reference sequence). Trimming cost V 6 bases and J 12 bases, with 15 bases left between them. CDR3 nucleotide sequence: TGCAGTGCCCCGACAGGTTGGCCGCAGTTCTTC. This encodes CSAPTGWPQFF.

This clonotype was seen many times. The CDR3 region is CASRTGVGTEAFF. The CDR3 nucleotides are TGTGCCAGCAGAACAGGGGTTGGAACTGAAGCTTTCTTT. The gene calls are TRBV12-3 or TRBV12-4 and TRBJ1-1; 7 nucleotides agree with TRBD1. CDR3 length: 13 amino acids. V lost 6 bases, J lost 5 bases, and 6 bases stayed unmatched.